This T cell receptor beta chain derives from a study of monozygotic twins with inflammatory bowel disease. The team made cDNA by running eight separate reactions for each sample. TCRdb re-analyzed the 5' RACE reads; it lists each CDR3 protein once, without DNA. Recorded for this sample: roughly 330,000 distinct CDR3 sequences. Germline-derived CDR1 and CDR2 are MNHEY and SMNVEV (reference sequence). CDR3 length: 16 residues. Source material: blood. This sequence joins TRBV27 and TRBJ2-1; there is no DNA to check the TCRdb D call of TRBD2. This receptor was taken from a human donor with ulcerative colitis or Crohn's disease, or a healthy co-twin of an affected twin (not recorded which). The chain's CDR3 is CASRVPGLAFNNEQFF.